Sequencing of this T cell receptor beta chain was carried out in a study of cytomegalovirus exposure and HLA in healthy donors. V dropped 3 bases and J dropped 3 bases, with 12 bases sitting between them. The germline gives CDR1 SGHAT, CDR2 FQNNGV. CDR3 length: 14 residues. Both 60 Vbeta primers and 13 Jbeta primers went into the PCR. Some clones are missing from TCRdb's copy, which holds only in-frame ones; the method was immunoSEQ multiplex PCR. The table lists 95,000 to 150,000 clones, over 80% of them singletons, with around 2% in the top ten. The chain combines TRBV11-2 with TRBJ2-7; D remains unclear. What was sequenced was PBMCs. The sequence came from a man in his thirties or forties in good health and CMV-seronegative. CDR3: CASSLRLVGYEQYF. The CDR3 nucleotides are TGTGCCAGCAGCTTGAGGCTCGTGGGCTACGAGCAGTACTTC. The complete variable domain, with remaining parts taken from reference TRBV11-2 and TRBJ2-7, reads EAGVAQSPRYKIIEKRQSVAFWCNPISGHATLYWYQQILGQGPKLLIQFQNNGVVDDSQLPKDRFSAERLKGVDSTLKIQPAKLEDSAVYLCASSLRLVGYEQYFGPGTRLTVT.